Below, 27 T cell receptor beta chains from the same sample are listed, as sequenced in a study of blood T cell repertoires in COVID-19. This table comes from immunoSEQ multiplex PCR, and its TCRdb copy is limited to in-frame clones, with some not included. In the table there are fewer than 100,000 clones, 70% to 85% of which are singletons. The sample comprised peripheral blood. The receptors were gathered from a woman in her fifties or sixties with acute or convalescent COVID-19.

The rearrangement joins TRBV7-8 to TRBJ1-5, with a tentative D call TRBD1 (5 bases). Germline CDR1 SGHVS, CDR2 FQNEAQ. V was trimmed by 1 base and J by 7 bases, leaving 11 bases between them. There are 14 residues in the CDR3. The CDR3 reads CASSLEGFVQPQHF. The DNA of the CDR3 is TGTGCCAGCAGCTTAGAGGGGTTTGTGCAGCCCCAGCATTTT. Variable domain in full (rest from reference TRBV7-8 and TRBJ1-5): GAGVSQSPRYKVAKRGQDVALRCDPISGHVSLFWYQQALGQGPEFLTYFQNEAQLDKSGLPSDRFFAERPEGSVSTLKIQRTQQEDSAVYLCASSLEGFVQPQHFGDGTRLSIL.

This clone was detected a few times. The chain couples TRBV7-9 to TRBJ2-7, with 7 bases identical to TRBD1. This CDR3 is 16 amino acids long. V was pared by 1 base and J by 3 bases, with 9 bases of the junction left unmatched. CDR1 and CDR2 from the germline V gene are SEHNR and FQNEAQ (reference sequence). The DNA for the CDR3 is TGTGCCAGCAGCTTAGGTTCACAGGGGTACGGCTACGAGCAGTACTTC. This sequence encodes CASSLGSQGYGYEQYF.

The chain has TRBV14 and TRBJ2-7; unclear D gene. The length of the CDR3 is 15 residues. Germline V gives CDR1 SGHDN, CDR2 FVKESK. Trimming pared 4 bases from V and 7 bases from J, leaving 20 bases between. This CDR3 reads CASSPLSVAALEQYF. In DNA form, the CDR3 reads TGTGCCAGCAGCCCTCTGAGCGTGGCGGCCTTGGAGCAGTACTTC.

The gene calls are TRBV2 and TRBJ1-2; no reliable D call. The ends were cut back, 8 bases at V and 8 bases at J, with 12 bases in the middle. CDR3 size: 11 residues. Looked up from germline, CDR1 is SNHLY and CDR2 is FYNNEI. CDR3 protein: CASEVGLGYTF. The CDR3 DNA reads as TGTGCCAGCGAGGTTGGTTTGGGCTACACCTTC.

The rearrangement joins TRBV5-4 to TRBJ2-5, with 8 bases matching TRBD2. The CDR3 has 14 amino acids. V was clipped by 8 bases and J by 5 bases; unmatched bases: 11. The V gene's germline CDR1 is SGHNT and CDR2 YYREEE (reference sequence). This CDR3 reads CASRLRGAAETQYF. CDR3 coding DNA: TGTGCCAGTAGACTGCGGGGGGCCGCGGAGACCCAGTACTTC.

The rearrangement links TRBV5-1 to TRBJ1-3; 12 bases are shared with TRBD1. V lost 3 bases, J lost 4 bases, and 2 bases stayed unmatched. Looked up from germline, CDR1 is SGHRS and CDR2 is YFSETQ. CDR3 length: 15 amino acids. The CDR3 bases are TGCGCCAGCAGCTGGGACAGGGGGCAAGGAAACACCATATATTTT. Its protein product is CASSWDRGQGNTIYF.

This sequence joins TRBV9 and TRBJ2-1, with 11 bases matching TRBD2. The CDR3 sequence is 15 residues long. Losses at the gene ends were 4 bases for V and 6 bases for J; bases not matched to a gene: 6. The germline CDR1 and CDR2 sequences are SGDLS and YYNGEE. Here the CDR3 reads CASSLSGGASNEQFF. The DNA of the CDR3 is TGTGCCAGCAGCCTTAGCGGGGGGGCCTCCAATGAGCAGTTCTTC.

The chain is built from TRBV2 and TRBJ2-7; D is perhaps TRBD2 (6 bases). The germline V gene has CDR1 SNHLY and CDR2 FYNNEI. The CDR3 length is 13 residues. V was clipped by 6 bases and J by 2 bases, with 11 bases between them. The CDR3 DNA sequence: TGTGCCAGCAGAATGGGAGGTACCTACGAGCAGTACTTC. As protein: CASRMGGTYEQYF.

This clone was seen a handful of times. V gene TRBV12-3 or TRBV12-4 combines with J gene TRBJ1-3; D is unclear. The CDR3 totals 12 residues. Deletions cut 10 bases from V and 0 bases from J, with 7 bases between. The CDR3, as DNA: TGTGCCACCCGTTACTCTGGAAACACCATATATTTT. Protein sequence: CATRYSGNTIYF.

This clone was counted a few times. The J gene is TRBJ1-4, the V gene TRBV5-8; D gene unclear. Trimming stripped 4 bases from V and 0 bases from J, with 10 bases between. From germline, CDR1 is SGHTS and CDR2 YDEGEE. The CDR3 spans 15 residues. The CDR3 DNA follows: TGTGCCAGCAGCCCCCAGGTTGCAACTAATGAAAAACTGTTTTTT. This gives the protein CASSPQVATNEKLFF.

The rearrangement links TRBV5-1 to TRBJ2-7, with D perhaps matching TRBD1 (5 bases). Germline assignment: CDR1 SGHRS and CDR2 YFSETQ. The CDR3 is made up of 12 amino acids. The V end lost 4 bases, the J end lost 2 bases, and 7 bases lay between the germline ends. CDR3 residues: CASSLDTYEQYF. In DNA form, the CDR3 reads TGCGCCAGCAGCCTGGACACCTACGAGCAGTACTTC.

The chain recombines TRBV6-2 or TRBV6-3 with TRBJ2-6; 7 nucleotides line up with TRBD2. This CDR3 comprises 15 residues. After removal of 6 bases from V and 2 bases from J, the junction contained 4 bases not matched to a gene. Germline lookup yields CDR1 MNHEY and CDR2 SVGEGT. DNA for the CDR3: TGTGCCAGCAGCCCCCGGGAGGCTGGGGCCAACGTCCTGACTTTC. Protein sequence: CASSPREAGANVLTF.

The chain carries TRBV19 and TRBJ2-2; the D gene is possibly TRBD2 (6 bases). The CDR3 length is 16 residues. CDR1 and CDR2 (germline): LNHDA, SQIVND (reference sequence). V lost 2 bases and J 5 bases, leaving 15 bases between the germline ends. CDR3 in DNA: TGTGCCAGTAGTATACTCGAGGTTGCGGGAACCGGGGAGCTGTTTTTT. Translation: CASSILEVAGTGELFF. The full variable domain, in which reference TRBV19 and TRBJ2-2 provide the parts outside the CDR3, is DGGITQSPKYLFRKEGQNVTLSCEQNLNHDAMYWYRQDPGQGLRLIYYSQIVNDFQKGDIAEGYSVSREKKESFPLTVTSAQKNPTAFYLCASSILEVAGTGELFFGEGSRLTVL.

This chain joins TRBV28 and TRBJ1-2; weak D call: TRBD1 (5 bases). CDR3 length equals 15 residues. Germline V lookup: CDR1 MDHEN, CDR2 SYDVKM. Trimming left V 1 base short and J 2 bases short, with 11 bases between. The CDR3 region is CASSLLGQPNYGYTF. CDR3 nucleotides: TGTGCCAGCAGTTTATTGGGGCAGCCCAACTATGGCTACACCTTC.

Only a few counts were recorded for this clone. The chain employs TRBV6-5 and TRBJ1-5; 11 nucleotides align to TRBD1. Germline V gives CDR1 MNHEY, CDR2 SVGAGI. This CDR3 contains 15 residues. V trimming: 6 bases; J trimming: 3 bases; junction bases outside the gene matches: 4. CDR3 bases: TGTGCCAGCAGCTGGACAGGGGGCTTCAATCAGCCCCAGCATTTT. Translating it yields CASSWTGGFNQPQHF.

V gene TRBV5-5 combines with J gene TRBJ1-4, with 8 bases that match TRBD1. This CDR3 spans 14 amino acids. Germline assignment: CDR1 SGHKS and CDR2 YYEKEE (reference sequence). J lost 4 bases, V lost 4 bases, and 3 bases had no gene match. CDR3 coding DNA: TGTGCCAGCAGCGGGACAGGACTTAATGAAAAACTGTTTTTT. Translating gives CASSGTGLNEKLFF.

The chain has TRBV6-4 and TRBJ1-5, with D possibly matching TRBD1 (5 bases). With 9 bases removed from V and 7 bases from J, the gap between germline ends came to 19 bases. The length of the CDR3 is 14 residues. Germline V CDR1 and CDR2: MRHNA, SNTAGT. The CDR3 DNA sequence: TGTGCCAGGCTAGGGGCAGGGCAGTTCCAGCCCCAGCATTTT. This encodes CARLGAGQFQPQHF.

CDR3 bases: TGTGCCAGCAGCTTCCTCCAGATCCTGAACACTGAAGCTTTCTTT. Translated: CASSFLQILNTEAFF. The J gene is TRBJ1-1, the V gene TRBV5-6; D not resolved. The germline V and J ends were trimmed by 2 bases and 0 bases, with 11 bases remaining between them. Germline CDR1 and CDR2: SGHDT and YYEEEE. This CDR3 is built from 15 residues.

The chain uses TRBV29-1 and TRBJ1-3, with D unclear. Per germline, CDR1 SQVTM and CDR2 ANQGSEA. V was shortened by 4 bases and J by 4 bases, with 8 bases between the two germline ends. The CDR3 covers 12 residues. Here the CDR3 DNA reads TGCAGCGTTGCCCAAGCGGGAAACACCATATATTTT. It is translated as CSVAQAGNTIYF.

The rearrangement links TRBV7-8 to TRBJ2-1; the match to TRBD2 covers 8 bases. The J segment lost 9 bases and the V segment lost 5 bases, leaving 9 bases of the junction unmatched. CDR3 length equals 14 residues. The germline V gene has CDR1 SGHVS and CDR2 FQNEAQ. In DNA, the CDR3 is TGTGCCAGCAGCCTGTGGCAGCGGGAGCGTGAGCAGTTCTTC. Translation: CASSLWQREREQFF.

The chain joins TRBV28 to TRBJ1-4; the D gene is possibly TRBD1 (6 bases). The CDR3 loop spans 15 amino acids. The germline V gene encodes CDR1 MDHEN and CDR2 SYDVKM. V was shortened by 5 bases and J by 4 bases, with 14 bases between the two germline ends. The CDR3 is CASSQFGTLNEKLFF. In DNA form, the CDR3 reads TGTGCCAGCAGTCAATTCGGGACACTTAATGAAAAACTGTTTTTT.

Here the CDR3 DNA reads TGTGCCAGCACCCCCATTCCGACTAGCGGGGGCCCTCAAGTTGTATACGAGCAGTACTTC. This codes for CASTPIPTSGGPQVVYEQYF. V is TRBV7-6 and J is TRBJ2-7; 12 nucleotides align to TRBD2. Per the germline V gene, CDR1 is SGHVS and CDR2 is FNYEAQ. V was clipped by 7 bases and J by 4 bases; unmatched bases: 23. This CDR3 comprises 20 residues.

The chain employs TRBV5-1 and TRBJ2-7; D remains unclear. This CDR3 is 16 amino acids long. Germline loops: CDR1 SGHRS, CDR2 YFSETQ. Trimming removed 4 bases from V and 3 bases from J, with 20 bases in between. CDR3 nucleotide sequence: TGCGCCAGCAGCCCTGGAGCCATGCATGGTCTCTACGAGCAGTACTTC. This sequence encodes CASSPGAMHGLYEQYF.

The chain carries TRBV19 and TRBJ1-6; 8 positions match TRBD1. Germline V gives CDR1 LNHDA, CDR2 SQIVND (reference sequence). The CDR3 contains 15 residues. The V segment lost 9 bases and the J segment 9 bases; nucleotides outside the gene matches: 13. As DNA, the CDR3 is TGTGCCAGCGGCGCCGGGACAGGACAACTTTCACCCCTCCACTTT. Translation gives CASGAGTGQLSPLHF.

In its sample, this clone was seen once. The chain couples TRBV2 to TRBJ1-6; TRBD1 matches 7 bases. The germline V gene encodes CDR1 SNHLY and CDR2 FYNNEI. Trimming at V came to 8 bases and at J to 9 bases, leaving 10 bases not matched to a gene. The CDR3 spans 14 residues. CDR3 DNA: TGTGCCAGCTTGGGTCGGGACAGTTTTTCACCCCTCCACTTT. It encodes CASLGRDSFSPLHF.

The J gene is TRBJ1-5, the V gene TRBV7-9, with D hard to call. V lost 5 bases and J 4 bases, leaving 6 bases between the germline ends. Germline CDR1 SEHNR, CDR2 FQNEAQ (reference sequence). There are 12 residues in the CDR3. The CDR3 DNA follows: TGTGCCAGCAGCGTGGAGAATCAGCCCCAGCATTTT. Translated: CASSVENQPQHF.

This chain connects TRBV5-1 to TRBJ2-7; a weak D match, TRBD1 (6 bases). Germline CDR1 and CDR2: SGHRS and YFSETQ. Trimming left V 0 bases short and J 3 bases short, with 10 bases between. The CDR3 is 14 amino acids. CDR3 protein: CASSLGGQLYEQYF. CDR3 sequence (DNA): TGCGCCAGCAGCTTGGGAGGACAGCTCTACGAGCAGTACTTC.